This paragraph reports one TCR beta chain. Its antigen is not yet known. No base quality information exists; no much larger clone differs at one position. TCRbeta CDR3 regions were amplified from genomic DNA by means of the immunoSEQ Assay, a bias-controlled multiplex PCR. The study's own analysis went as follows. The number of nucleated cells in each sample was estimated by amplification of reference gene primers within the assay. To quantify the absolute abundance of each unique TCRbeta CDR3 rearrangement, sequence reads were collapsed and filtered. For each sample, productive Simpson clonality was calculated as the square root of Simpson's diversity index across productive rearrangements. TCRdb's version of the immuneACCESS table is confined to in-frame rearrangements and falls short of the full clone set. An unresolved V gene accounts for under half of the shortfall where checked; the remainder is of unknown origin. D and trimming were read from the DNA, whereas the V and J calls and clone size are those reported in that table. The sample profile shows about 370,000 clones; around 90% of them were found once. The top ten constitute 6.5% to 7% of the sample.

Collaborating institutions collected whole blood in K2EDTA tubes following their own protocols. For TCRbeta analysis, collaborators shipped samples as frozen whole blood, isolated PBMCs, or DNA extracted from either of those sample types. This entry is derived from a study of blood T cell repertoires in COVID-19 (TCRdb year 2020). With respect to the entire study: The collaborator samples originated in the United States, Italy and Spain and spanned the acute and convalescent phases of COVID-19. Where available, HLA class I and class II types were obtained from metadata supplied by the sample provider rather than from assay-based typing. Sample metadata almost always included a de-identified subject ID, COVID-19 status, age in years and sex. Deeply sampled blood TCRbeta repertoires from subjects exposed to, actively infected with, or recovered from COVID-19 were included in the dataset. The samples were drawn from the first 160 participants of the ongoing ImmuneRACE study and from more than 1,000 subjects provided by 6 global collaborators. The material from the prospective study consisted of cDNA or gDNA derived from T cells, B-cell-depleted T cells, or PBMCs. The repertoires were made available in a free public database intended to serve as a resource for research on the immune response to SARS-CoV-2.

Germline trimming: 3 bases from V, 2 bases from J; junction bases outside gene matches: 7. The germline V gene gives CDR1 as MGHRA and CDR2 as YSYEKL. The CDR3 measures 16 amino acids from cysteine to phenylalanine. Here the CDR3 DNA is all that survives: 48 bases in frame from base 1. What the research found in general, with its limitations: Clinical and demographic metadata were provided uncurated, with the amount varying by source and participant.

The sequence joins TRBV4-1 to TRBJ2-3, and TRBD2 matches 8 of the central bases. The sequence came from a man aged 18 to 29 with active or convalescent COVID-19. Sequenced input: peripheral blood. Here is the DNA: TGCGCCAGCAGCCATGGGGTAGCGGGGCCCACAGATACGCAGTATTTT. This codes for CASSHGVAGPTDTQYF.